Each of the 19 T cell receptor beta chains below was sequenced from the same sample in a study of CD8+CD57+ T cells in acquired aplastic anemia. Both TCR beta VDJ combination and CDR3 sequence profiling were carried out. Genomic DNA was the template for this profiling. TCRdb called the reads again in MiXCR, with one record for every CDR3 protein. The repertoire holds about 110,000 distinct CDR3 sequences, roughly 51% seen once, with around a third in the top ten. The material sequenced was sorted CD4+, CD8+, or CD8+CD57+ T cells (not recorded which) from PBMCs. Receptor source: a human donor in good health, serving as a control.

Many counts were recorded for this clonotype. V gene TRBV12-3 or TRBV12-4 combines with J gene TRBJ1-2; no reliable D call. The CDR3 covers 14 residues. With 3 bases removed from V and 3 bases from J, the gap between germline ends came to 11 bases. This CDR3 reads CASSFGLNDYGYTF. In DNA form, the CDR3 reads TGTGCCAGCAGTTTCGGTCTAAACGACTATGGCTACACCTTC.

V usage is TRBV24-1 and J usage is TRBJ1-2; 7 nucleotides align to TRBD1. Losses at the gene ends were 2 bases for V and 5 bases for J; bases not matched to a gene: 10. Germline values: CDR1 KGHDR, CDR2 SFDVKD. The CDR3 has 16 residues. In nucleotides, the CDR3 is TGTGCCACCAGTGATTCCCTTCCGGTACAGGGGTATGGCTACACCTTC. Its translation is CATSDSLPVQGYGYTF.

The rearrangement joins TRBV19 to TRBJ1-1; tentatively, D is TRBD1 (6 bases). Germline loops: CDR1 LNHDA, CDR2 SQIVND (reference sequence). The CDR3 is 15 amino acids. V was trimmed by 2 bases and J by 1 base, leaving 11 bases between them. CDR3 DNA sequence: TGTGCCAGTAGTATATGGGCCAGGGGGAACACTGAAGCTTTCTTT. Translating it yields CASSIWARGNTEAFF.

The chain has TRBV6-2 or TRBV6-3 and TRBJ2-1, with D tentatively TRBD1 (6 bases). This CDR3 comprises 15 residues. V was pared by 5 bases and J by 4 bases, with 15 bases between. Germline CDR1 reads MNHEY; CDR2 reads SVGEGT. The CDR3 loop is CASSMTGGKYNEQFF. CDR3 sequence (DNA): TGTGCCAGCAGTATGACAGGTGGGAAATACAATGAGCAGTTCTTC.

The chain has TRBV29-1 and TRBJ2-7; D is unresolved. Germline CDR1 reads SQVTM; CDR2 reads ANQGSEA. Trimming took off 6 bases at V and 3 bases at J, with 9 bases between the two ends. The CDR3 length is 11 residues. The CDR3 region has the DNA TGCAGCGTCGGGCCACACTACGAGCAGTACTTC. Its protein is CSVGPHYEQYF.

The gene calls are TRBV19 and TRBJ1-1, with TRBD1 as a possible D gene (6 bases). Trimming removed 5 bases from V and 11 bases from J, with 15 bases in between. This CDR3 spans 12 amino acids. CDR1 and CDR2 (germline): LNHDA, SQIVND (reference sequence). The CDR3 nucleotides read TGTGCCAGTAGTCCCCGGACAGAAGTGGCTTTCTTT. It codes for CASSPRTEVAFF.

This chain joins TRBV7-3 and TRBJ2-6, with 7 bases identical to TRBD2. Germline V gene lookup returns CDR1 SGHTA and CDR2 FQGTGA. The V segment lost 5 bases and the J segment 3 bases; nucleotides outside the gene matches: 4. CDR3 size: 15 residues. As DNA, the CDR3 is TGTGCCAGCAGCACCGCTAGCGGTGGGGCCAACGTCCTGACTTTC. This codes for CASSTASGGANVLTF.

This sequence joins TRBV11-2 and TRBJ2-3; the D is unclear. CDR3 size: 15 residues. Germline CDR1 SGHAT, CDR2 FQNNGV. The germline V and J ends were trimmed by 5 bases and 0 bases, with 12 bases remaining between them. CDR3 in DNA: TGTGCCAGCAGCCGGGTGGGGTTCAGCACAGATACGCAGTATTTT. It yields the protein CASSRVGFSTDTQYF.

This clonotype was recorded at least ten times. This chain uses TRBV6-5 with TRBJ1-2; a possible D gene is TRBD1 (5 bases). This CDR3 contains 14 residues. The V gene's germline CDR1 is MNHEY and CDR2 SVGAGI. V gave up 0 bases and J gave up 4 bases, with 9 bases separating them. For the CDR3, the DNA is TGTGCCAGCAGTTACTCGGGGACCAGCTATGGCTACACCTTC. Residues: CASSYSGTSYGYTF.

The rearrangement uses TRBV29-1 and TRBJ1-5, with D uncertain. Germline-derived CDR1 and CDR2 are SQVTM and ANQGSEA. Trimming stripped 4 bases from V and 4 bases from J, with 14 bases between. The CDR3 loop spans 14 amino acids. CDR3 in amino acids: CSVAYGITNQPQHF. CDR3 DNA sequence: TGCAGCGTTGCCTACGGAATAACGAATCAGCCCCAGCATTTT.

This chain joins TRBV7-9 and TRBJ1-1; 9 bases align to TRBD1. CDR1 is SEHNR, CDR2 FQNEAQ, per germline (reference sequence). The CDR3 sequence is 13 residues long. After removal of 6 bases from V and 7 bases from J, the junction contained 6 bases not matched to a gene. The CDR3 loop reads CASRSGTGFEAFF. CDR3 DNA: TGTGCCAGCAGGTCCGGGACAGGGTTTGAAGCTTTCTTT.

Remarks on this clonotype: Just one base apart from a much larger clone, this may be a read error. The rearrangement joins TRBV4-1 to TRBJ1-5, with D unresolved. This CDR3 has 14 amino acids. Germline V gene lookup returns CDR1 MGHRA and CDR2 YSYEKL. Trimming shortened V by 3 bases and J by 6 bases, and 12 bases separated the two germline ends. The CDR3 sequence is CASSQEGNSQPQHF. CDR3 DNA sequence: TGCGCCAGCAGCCAGGAGGGAAACAGTCAGCCCCAGCATTTT.

This clonotype was counted ten times or more. The rearrangement links TRBV13 to TRBJ2-7, with 7 bases fitting TRBD2. V gave up 6 bases and J gave up 2 bases; unmatched junction bases: 10. Germline values: CDR1 PRHDT, CDR2 FYEKMQ (reference sequence). The CDR3 totals 15 residues. CDR3 sequence: CASRPRGTAPYEQYF. The CDR3 DNA reads TGTGCCAGCAGACCGCGGGGGACCGCCCCCTACGAGCAGTACTTC.

J is TRBJ1-2 and V is TRBV6-2 or TRBV6-3; D is perhaps TRBD1 (6 bases). This CDR3 has 15 amino acids. V lost 2 bases to trimming and J lost 4 bases, with 14 bases between them. Germline V CDR1 and CDR2: MNHEY, SVGEGT. CDR3: CASSYPGTRSYGYTF. The DNA of the CDR3 is TGTGCCAGCAGTTACCCAGGGACAAGATCCTATGGCTACACCTTC.

This clonotype has a count of ten or more. This chain connects TRBV6-1 to TRBJ2-7, with TRBD2 as a possible D gene (5 bases). The CDR3 is 13 amino acids. Germline V gene sequence: CDR1 MNHNS, CDR2 SASEGT. CDR3 sequence reads: CATTAGLSYEQYF. The CDR3 DNA reads TGTGCAACTACTGCAGGACTCTCCTACGAGCAGTACTTC.

This chain links TRBV2 with TRBJ1-2; TRBD1 aligns across 8 bases. Losses at the gene ends were 6 bases for V and 3 bases for J; bases not matched to a gene: 6. The CDR3 runs to 14 residues. The germline V gene encodes CDR1 SNHLY and CDR2 FYNNEI. This chain's CDR3 is CASRQGATDYGYTF. CDR3 nucleotides: TGTGCCAGCAGGCAGGGGGCAACGGACTATGGCTACACCTTC.

The CDR3 bases are TGTGCCAGCAGCTTGGACCTGGAGGAGCAGTACTTC. Protein: CASSLDLEEQYF. The rearrangement uses TRBV2 and TRBJ2-7; D unclear. The germline V gene encodes CDR1 SNHLY and CDR2 FYNNEI. The CDR3 has 12 residues. V lost 6 bases, J lost 7 bases, and 13 bases lay in between.

J is TRBJ1-2 and V is TRBV20-1; D perhaps matches TRBD1 (5 bases). The CDR3 loop spans 13 amino acids. V was trimmed by 3 bases and J by 4 bases, leaving 12 bases between them. CDR1 is DFQATT and CDR2 is SNEGSKA in the germline V gene (reference sequence). The chain's CDR3 is CSARYGAGYGYTF. CDR3 DNA: TGCAGTGCTAGGTATGGGGCAGGCTATGGCTACACCTTC.

This chain connects TRBV20-1 to TRBJ2-1; 7 nucleotides match TRBD1. Germline CDR1 DFQATT, CDR2 SNEGSKA (reference sequence). The J segment lost 6 bases and the V segment lost 4 bases, leaving 0 bases of the junction unmatched. CDR3 length: 11 amino acids. The CDR3 loop is CSANRGNEQFF. Here the CDR3 DNA reads TGCAGTGCTAACAGGGGCAATGAGCAGTTCTTC.